This is a list of T cell receptor beta chains from one sample in a study of T cell responses to AZD1222 COVID-19 vaccine. Profiled with immunoSEQ multiplex PCR; TCRdb holds only in-frame clones, not every one. The sample lists about 98,000 clones, around 88% occurring once. The material was peripheral blood, obtained on day 0 of MenACWY control vaccination. These receptors were collected from an adult in good health. Each CDR3 is given with its conserved first and last residue. A D gene is named only where the DNA matches it firmly. The listing skips clone size in some rows; elsewhere it reads once, few, many or a size class.

TRBV25-1	NA	once	TRBJ1-6	TGTGCCAGCAGTGAATCTACAGGGTCAAATTCACCCCTCCACTTT	CASSESTGSNSPLHF
TRBV11-2	TRBD2	NA	TRBJ2-5	TGTGCCAGCAGCTTAGATCTGGGACTAAAACTACAAGAGACCCAGTACTTC	CASSLDLGLKLQETQYF
TRBV30	NA	NA	TRBJ1-5	TGTGCCTGGACCAAGGGGGGGAGCAATCAGCCCCAGCATTTT	CAWTKGGSNQPQHF
TRBV6-5	TRBD1	NA	TRBJ2-2	TGTGCCAGTAAGGGGACAGTGATGGCCGGGGAGCTGTTTTTT	CASKGTVMAGELFF
TRBV14	NA	few	TRBJ2-7	TGTGCCAGCAGCCAAGATCTATCAGGTTTTGGCTACGAGCAGTACTTC	CASSQDLSGFGYEQYF
TRBV28	NA	few	TRBJ1-3	TGTGCCAGCAGTGGGACAATGTCTGGAAACACCATATATTTT	CASSGTMSGNTIYF
TRBV12-3/TRBV12-4	NA	NA	TRBJ1-2	NA	CASSSSGNYGYTF
TRBV7-3	NA	NA	TRBJ1-3	TGTGCCAGCAACGACAGCGCTGGCGCCATATATTTT	CASNDSAGAIYF
TRBV7-9	TRBD1	NA	TRBJ1-4	TGTGCCAGCAGCAGAGGGACAGGGATGATTAATGAAAAACTGTTTTTT	CASSRGTGMINEKLFF
TRBV4-2	NA	NA	TRBJ1-5	TGTGCCAGCAGCCAAGATTACAGCGAGAATCAGCCCCAGCATTTT	CASSQDYSENQPQHF
TRBV19	NA	NA	TRBJ1-2	TGTGCCAGTACTCAAACCGCGTCAGAAACCTATGGCTACACCTTC	CASTQTASETYGYTF
TRBV20-1	NA	NA	TRBJ2-1	TGCAGTGCTAGAGCTGACAATGAGCAGTTCTTC	CSARADNEQFF
TRBV7-9	NA	NA	TRBJ1-2	TGTGCCAGCAGCTTACTGGGGGAGGGTTTCGGCTACACCTTC	CASSLLGEGFGYTF
TRBV27	NA	NA	TRBJ1-1	TGTGCCAGCAGTTCCCCCTCTATGAACACTGAAGCTTTCTTT	CASSSPSMNTEAFF
TRBV25-1	NA	NA	TRBJ1-1	TGTGCCAGCAGTGATTGGACAATAGGACCTGAAGCTTTCTTT	CASSDWTIGPEAFF
TRBV24-1	NA	NA	TRBJ2-7	TGTGCCACCAGTGATCGGGACGGTTCCTACGAGCAGTACTTC	CATSDRDGSYEQYF
TRBV28	NA	NA	TRBJ1-1	TGTGCCAGCAGTTCCCCGGGAGGGGACTCTTCTGAAGCTTTCTTT	CASSSPGGDSSEAFF
TRBV28	TRBD1	NA	TRBJ1-2	TGTGCCAGCAGTTTCGACAGGGGAGGCTATGGCTACACCTTC	CASSFDRGGYGYTF
TRBV7-2	NA	NA	TRBJ2-3	TGTGCCAGCAGCTTAGGGACACCTCGCACAGATACGCAGTATTTT	CASSLGTPRTDTQYF
TRBV7-3	TRBD2	NA	TRBJ2-5	TGTGCCAGCAGCTCAGGAAGCGGGGGACGCCAAGAGACCCAGTACTTC	CASSSGSGGRQETQYF
TRBV5-8	NA	NA	TRBJ1-5	TGTGCCAGCAGCAGCCGGGCCTACAATCAGCCCCAGCATTTT	CASSSRAYNQPQHF
TRBV7-8	NA	NA	TRBJ2-1	TGTGCCAGCAGCTTAGCATGGGGCTGGGAGCAGTTCTTC	CASSLAWGWEQFF
TRBV27	TRBD1	NA	TRBJ1-5	TGTGCCAGCGGAGTGACAGGGATAAGTCAGCCCCAGCATTTT	CASGVTGISQPQHF